These T cell receptor beta chains were read from a single sample in a study of sequential checkpoint blockade in melanoma. Sequenced by immunoSEQ multiplex PCR; TCRdb stores in-frame clones only, minus some. The table records some 13,000 clones, about 78% of them present only once. Here the sequenced sample was CD8+ T cells sorted from blood (inferred from file names), taken from a patient given nivolumab and ipilimumab in sequence. The source of these receptors is a human donor with melanoma. The CDR3 runs from the conserved cysteine through the conserved F or W. Each record gives: V gene, J gene, clone size, D gene, CDR3 length, CDR3 protein, CDR3 DNA. The D gene is left open where the match is weak. Rows give clone size only sometimes, using once, few, many, or a class for an expanded clone.

>TRBV30|TRBJ1-1|NA|NA|11
CAWSGGPEAFF
TGTGCCTGGAGTGGGGGGCCTGAAGCTTTCTTT
>TRBV19|TRBJ1-5|few|NA|13
CASSWQGGEPQHF
TGTGCCAGTAGTTGGCAGGGAGGGGAGCCCCAGCATTTT
>TRBV6-5|TRBJ1-2|NA|NA|15
CASQGRAQANYGYTF
TGTGCCAGCCAAGGGCGGGCTCAGGCTAACTATGGCTACACCTTC
>TRBV4-2|TRBJ2-2|few|NA|16
CASSQGAGSPTGELFF
TGTGCCAGCAGCCAAGGCGCGGGTAGCCCTACCGGGGAGCTGTTTTTT
>TRBV5-1|TRBJ2-5|once|NA|15
CASSWRLSEGETQYF
TGCGCCAGCAGCTGGCGTCTGTCAGAGGGAGAGACCCAGTACTTC
>TRBV2|TRBJ1-1|NA|NA|14
CASSEWALNTEAFF
TGTGCCAGCAGTGAGTGGGCACTGAACACTGAAGCTTTCTTT
>TRBV9|TRBJ2-7|NA|TRBD2|16
CASSVGIGTNLPEQYF
TGTGCCAGCAGCGTAGGGATCGGGACTAACCTCCCCGAGCAGTACTTC
>TRBV7-9|TRBJ2-5|NA|TRBD1|16
CASSPSPGQAEETQYF
TGTGCCAGCAGCCCATCGCCGGGACAGGCTGAAGAGACCCAGTACTTC
>TRBV7-2|TRBJ2-7|NA|TRBD2|14
CASSFTGLDNEQYF
TGTGCCAGCAGCTTTACCGGACTAGATAACGAGCAGTACTTC
>TRBV6-5|TRBJ1-4|NA|TRBD1|16
CASSYDHRGLNEKLFF
TGTGCCAGCAGTTACGATCACAGGGGCCTTAATGAAAAACTGTTTTTT
>TRBV19|TRBJ2-1|NA|NA|19
CASSIVPAGSGGSYNEQFF
TGTGCCAGTAGTATAGTCCCGGCAGGGTCCGGGGGCTCCTACAATGAGCAGTTCTTC
>TRBV4-1|TRBJ1-2|once|TRBD1|14
CASSQPGTAYGYTF
TGCGCCAGCAGCCAACCCGGGACAGCGTATGGCTACACCTTC
>TRBV5-3|TRBJ2-7|few|TRBD2|12
CARGLAGDEQYF
TGTGCCAGGGGACTAGCGGGAGACGAGCAGTACTTC
>TRBV7-9|TRBJ1-2|NA|TRBD1|14
CASSSGQPSYGYTF
TGTGCCAGCAGCTCGGGACAGCCCAGCTATGGCTACACCTTC
>TRBV4-2|TRBJ1-5|NA|TRBD1|16
CASSQETGLGNQPQHF
TGTGCCAGCAGCCAAGAGACAGGGTTGGGCAATCAGCCCCAGCATTTT
>TRBV27|TRBJ1-1|NA|NA|13
CASRAGVRTEAFF
TGTGCCAGCAGGGCAGGGGTACGAACTGAAGCTTTCTTT
>TRBV6-6|TRBJ2-1|NA|TRBD1|15
CASTPGGSSYNEQFF
TGTGCCAGCACCCCAGGGGGTAGCTCCTACAATGAGCAGTTCTTC
>TRBV29-1|TRBJ2-7|NA|NA|15
CSVEEGRGQEDEQYF
TGCAGCGTTGAAGAGGGCAGGGGTCAAGAGGACGAGCAGTACTTC
>TRBV29-1|TRBJ2-3|NA|NA|16
CSVGAPTDTSTDTQYF
TGCAGCGTTGGGGCCCCGACCGACACTAGCACAGATACGCAGTATTTT
>TRBV9|TRBJ2-7|NA|TRBD1|14
CASSAYGQGTEQYF
TGTGCCAGCAGCGCCTACGGACAGGGGACCGAGCAGTACTTC
>TRBV27|TRBJ1-2|NA|TRBD1|15
CASSLRDRENYGYTF
TGTGCCAGCAGTTTAAGGGACAGGGAGAACTATGGCTACACCTTC
>TRBV7-9|TRBJ2-2|NA|NA|15
CASTRADSNTGELFF
TGTGCCAGCACCCGTGCAGACTCGAACACCGGGGAGCTGTTTTTT
>TRBV4-3|TRBJ2-2|NA|NA|13
CASSQTRTGELFF
TGCGCCAGCAGCCAAACGAGAACCGGGGAGCTGTTTTTT
>TRBV6-1|TRBJ2-3|NA|TRBD1|13
CASSEDRPDTQYF
TGTGCCAGCAGTGAGGACAGGCCTGATACGCAGTATTTT
>TRBV5-3|TRBJ2-2|NA|TRBD1|16
CARSFDRGSRAGELFF
TGTGCCAGAAGCTTTGACAGGGGGTCGAGGGCCGGGGAGCTGTTTTTT
>TRBV7-9|TRBJ1-2|few|TRBD1|16
CASSLAGRGIYYGYTF
TGTGCCAGCAGCTTAGCGGGCAGGGGGATTTACTATGGCTACACCTTC
>TRBV27|TRBJ2-7|NA|NA|14
CASSLTRMGSEQYF
TGTGCCAGCAGTCTGACAAGGATGGGTTCCGAGCAGTACTTC
>TRBV7-9|TRBJ2-3|NA|NA|15
CATPLGGLSTDTQYF
TGTGCCACCCCTCTGGGGGGGCTGAGCACAGATACGCAGTATTTT
>TRBV15|TRBJ1-2|NA|NA|16
CATSRDISQAWKGYTF
TGTGCCACCAGCAGAGATATATCTCAGGCCTGGAAAGGCTACACCTTC
>TRBV7-9|TRBJ1-1|NA|NA|15
CASSQVLALNTEAFF
TGTGCCAGCAGCCAAGTTCTGGCCTTAAACACTGAAGCTTTCTTT
>TRBV2|TRBJ2-7|NA|TRBD1|13
CAIRTGEPYEQYF
TGTGCCATCCGGACAGGGGAGCCCTACGAGCAGTACTTC
>TRBV7-9|TRBJ2-2|NA|NA|12
CASSFSTGELFF
TGTGCCAGCAGCTTCAGCACCGGGGAGCTGTTTTTT
>TRBV9|TRBJ2-2|few|TRBD2|18
CASSVVAGGAGRTGELFF
TGTGCCAGCAGCGTAGTAGCGGGGGGGGCGGGACGCACCGGGGAGCTGTTTTTT
>TRBV6-4|TRBJ2-5|NA|TRBD1|16
CASSDSDRGLQETQYF
TGTGCCAGCAGTGACTCGGACAGGGGGCTACAAGAGACCCAGTACTTC
>TRBV29-1|TRBJ2-5|NA|NA|15
CSVGPKVAGQETQYF
TGCAGCGTTGGGCCGAAGGTGGCAGGCCAAGAGACCCAGTACTTC
>TRBV6-6|TRBJ2-4|NA|NA|13
CASSYGSGDIQYF
TGTGCCAGCAGTTACGGGAGTGGAGACATTCAGTACTTC
>TRBV19|TRBJ2-7|NA|TRBD1|14
CASSPGQGAYEQYF
TGTGCCAGTAGTCCGGGACAGGGGGCCTACGAGCAGTACTTC
>TRBV9|TRBJ2-4|NA|NA|16
CASSVGGTTAKNIQHF
TGTGCCAGCAGCGTAGGTGGGACAACAGCCAAAAACATTCAGCACTTC
>TRBV7-9|TRBJ2-7|NA|TRBD1|15
CASSATGTGLYEQYF
TGTGCCAGCAGCGCAACCGGGACAGGGTTGTACGAGCAGTACTTC
>TRBV30|TRBJ2-7|NA|TRBD1|15
CAWCLGDRGTYEQYF
TGTGCCTGGTGCCTAGGTGACAGGGGGACCTACGAGCAGTACTTC